One and the same sample provided the 32 T cell receptor beta chains below, sequenced in a study of neurological immune-mediated disorders. TCRdb processed the 5' RACE reads anew with MiXCR; each CDR3 protein has one entry. Here the sample spans some 54,000 distinct CDR3 sequences, about 10% being singletons. Time point of the sample: longitudinal time-point 1 (baseline). What was sequenced was PBMCs. Receptors were obtained from a male donor with HTLV-1-associated myelopathy (HAM/TSP).

Ten or more counts support this clonotype. This rearrangement joins TRBV7-9 to TRBJ2-7, with 9 positions matching TRBD1. Unmatched junction bases numbered 3, after V lost 3 bases and J lost 3 bases. The CDR3 is 14 amino acids. In germline, CDR1 is SEHNR, CDR2 FQNEAQ (reference sequence). CDR3 amino acids: CASSFPDRGYEQYF. CDR3 nucleotide sequence: TGTGCCAGCAGCTTCCCGGACAGGGGCTACGAGCAGTACTTC.

The V and J genes are TRBV28 and TRBJ2-3; D unresolved. This CDR3 comprises 12 residues. V lost 4 bases to trimming and J lost 6 bases, with 8 bases between them. The germline V gene has CDR1 MDHEN and CDR2 SYDVKM. The CDR3 region has the DNA TGTGCCAGCAGTTCCCGGCCGGATACGCAGTATTTT. Its translation is CASSSRPDTQYF.

The chain recombines TRBV5-1 with TRBJ1-4, with D possibly TRBD1 on 6 matching bases. The CDR3 sequence is 14 residues long. V was shortened by 4 bases and J by 7 bases, with 14 bases between the two germline ends. Germline CDR1 reads SGHRS; CDR2 reads YFSETQ. CDR3 coding DNA: TGCGCCAGCAGCCTCGGACAGAGGACTGAAAAACTGTTTTTT. It translates to CASSLGQRTEKLFF.

This clonotype has a count of ten or more. The chain has TRBV7-3 and TRBJ2-1, with TRBD2 matching over 10 bases. The length of the CDR3 is 16 residues. Per germline, CDR1 SGHTA and CDR2 FQGTGA. V trimming: 0 bases; J trimming: 4 bases; junction bases outside the gene matches: 3. The CDR3 loop reads CASSLTAAGGYNEQFF. DNA of the CDR3: TGTGCCAGCAGCTTAACGGCAGCGGGGGGGTACAATGAGCAGTTCTTC.

This clonotype was recorded many times. The CDR3 nucleotides read TGCGCCAGCAGCTTGAGGGCAGGGGTGTTGGATCAGCCCCAGCATTTT. It is translated as CASSLRAGVLDQPQHF. V is TRBV5-1 and J is TRBJ1-5; D is possibly TRBD1 (6 bases). The germline V and J ends were trimmed by 1 base and 5 bases, with 16 bases remaining between them. The CDR3 sequence is 16 residues long. Germline V CDR1 and CDR2: SGHRS, YFSETQ.

This clonotype was seen repeatedly, ten times or more. The chain is built from TRBV19 and TRBJ1-5; a weak D match, TRBD1 (5 bases). The CDR3 loop spans 14 amino acids. The V gene lost 5 bases and the J gene lost 7 bases, with 15 bases spanning the gap. Germline CDR1 and CDR2: LNHDA and SQIVND (reference sequence). The DNA of the CDR3 is TGTGCCAGTAGTGATTGGCAGGGCAGACAGCCCCAGCATTTT. It codes for CASSDWQGRQPQHF.

In its sample, this clonotype was seen many times. The V and J genes are TRBV5-1 and TRBJ2-3, with 7 bases matching TRBD1. Germline CDR1 SGHRS, CDR2 YFSETQ. The CDR3 loop spans 16 amino acids. The V gene end was trimmed by 4 bases and the J gene end by 1 base; junction bases not matched to a gene: 9. The CDR3 nucleotides read TGCGCCAGCAGCAACCCGACAGGGTCAGGCACAGATACGCAGTATTTT. It specifies CASSNPTGSGTDTQYF.

The table lists this clonotype with many counts. The chain links TRBV28 to TRBJ2-7; D unclear. Germline V gene lookup returns CDR1 MDHEN and CDR2 SYDVKM. V lost 6 bases to trimming and J lost 0 bases, with 15 bases between them. The CDR3 totals 15 residues. The CDR3 spells CASSRRQVSSYEQYF. DNA for the CDR3: TGTGCCAGCAGCCGCCGGCAGGTTAGCTCCTACGAGCAGTACTTC.

This clonotype was detected ten times or more. The chain carries TRBV7-9 and TRBJ1-4; 10 nucleotides align to TRBD1. Per germline, CDR1 SEHNR and CDR2 FQNEAQ (reference sequence). J gave up 12 bases and V 7 bases, and 11 bases lay outside the gene matches. The CDR3 length is 14 residues. The CDR3 coding sequence is TGTGCCAGCACATTCGGGACAGGGGTTTTGGAACTGTTTTTT. Residues: CASTFGTGVLELFF.

This clonotype was counted at least ten times. The CDR3 protein is CASSQETSTDTQYF. CDR3 bases: TGCGCCAGCAGCCAAGAAACTTCCACAGATACGCAGTATTTT. The chain uses TRBV4-1 and TRBJ2-3; D is unclear. The CDR3 is made up of 14 amino acids. The germline CDR1 and CDR2 sequences are MGHRA and YSYEKL. Trimming left V 0 bases short and J 2 bases short, with 6 bases between.

This clonotype occurred many times. This sequence joins TRBV5-1 and TRBJ2-7; 9 bases align to TRBD1. The ends lost 1 base at V and 3 bases at J; junction bases unmatched: 14. The germline V gene encodes CDR1 SGHRS and CDR2 YFSETQ. There are 18 residues in the CDR3. The CDR3 reads CASSLTSRDRVIYYEQYF. CDR3 DNA: TGCGCCAGCAGCTTGACGTCCCGGGACAGGGTTATTTACTACGAGCAGTACTTC.

With regard to this clonotype: One end of the junction varies from germline; a read error may be responsible. The rearrangement joins TRBV5-1 to TRBJ2-5, with D perhaps TRBD2 (5 bases). Germline V gene data show CDR1 as SGHRS and CDR2 as YFSETQ. CDR3 length equals 16 residues. DNA for the CDR3: TGCGCCAGCAGTTTGGCCCAGCGGTCGGGGCAAGAGACCCAGTACTTC. Translating gives CASSLAQRSGQETQYF.

This clonotype came up many times. V and J are TRBV7-9 and TRBJ1-1; the match to TRBD1 covers 9 bases. The CDR3 has 14 amino acids. CDR1 and CDR2 from the germline V gene are SEHNR and FQNEAQ (reference sequence). Trimming cost V 5 bases and J 3 bases; bases outside gene matches: 4. The CDR3 here is CASSVGQGHTEAFF. For the CDR3, the DNA is TGTGCCAGCAGCGTAGGACAGGGGCACACTGAAGCTTTCTTT.

In its sample, this clonotype was seen many times. The V gene is TRBV2, the J gene TRBJ1-5; 12 bases agree with TRBD1. Germline-derived CDR1 and CDR2 are SNHLY and FYNNEI. This CDR3 has 15 amino acids. The V and J ends lost 4 bases and 6 bases, in that order; junction bases with no gene match: 4. CDR3 in amino acids: CASSGTGQGAQPQHF. The DNA for the CDR3 is TGTGCCAGCAGTGGCACGGGACAGGGGGCTCAGCCCCAGCATTTT.

This clonotype has only a few counts. Sequence at one end of the junction differs from germline and may be a read error. This chain links TRBV7-7 with TRBJ2-1; D gene unclear. The CDR3 is 13 amino acids. Germline V lookup: CDR1 SSHAT, CDR2 FNYEAQ (reference sequence). For the CDR3, the DNA is TGTGCTAGCAGCTTAGAATACGCAGGTGAGCAGTTCTTC. It is translated as CASSLEYAGEQFF.

The chain combines TRBV28 with TRBJ2-7; TRBD1 agrees at 7 bases. Germline V gene sequence: CDR1 MDHEN, CDR2 SYDVKM. This CDR3 region has 15 residues. V shed 6 bases and J 7 bases; nucleotides not matched to a gene: 15. CDR3 in amino acids: CASSPSGTAIREQYF. The CDR3 bases are TGTGCCAGCAGCCCCTCCGGGACAGCGATCCGAGAGCAGTACTTC.

This clonotype was counted ten times or more. V is TRBV15 and J is TRBJ1-2; possible D gene TRBD1, 6 bases. The CDR3 length is 15 residues. V was shortened by 2 bases and J by 8 bases, with 18 bases between the two germline ends. Germline CDR1 is LNHNV and CDR2 is YYDKDF (reference sequence). CDR3 nucleotides: TGTGCCACCAGCAGAAGAGTCTTGGGGGGCGCAGGCTACACCTTC. The encoded protein is CATSRRVLGGAGYTF.

This clonotype has at least ten counts. The rearrangement links TRBV6-1 to TRBJ2-7, with a possible D match to TRBD1 (6 bases). Deletions cut 0 bases from V and 3 bases from J, with 6 bases between. The CDR3 loop spans 13 amino acids. Germline assignment: CDR1 MNHNS and CDR2 SASEGT. CDR3 DNA sequence: TGTGCCAGCAGTGAAGCCAGGGGCTACGAGCAGTACTTC. Translating gives CASSEARGYEQYF.

The table lists this clonotype with many counts. The rearrangement joins TRBV5-1 to TRBJ1-2; TRBD1 matches 7 bases. V was clipped by 6 bases and J by 4 bases; unmatched bases: 15. The CDR3 runs 16 residues. Per germline, CDR1 SGHRS and CDR2 YFSETQ. Here the CDR3 reads CASTPQTGTDRYGYTF. The CDR3 DNA sequence: TGCGCCAGCACTCCACAGACCGGGACAGACCGCTATGGCTACACCTTC.

The gene calls are TRBV20-1 and TRBJ1-1, with TRBD1 as a possible D gene (6 bases). Trimming shortened V by 3 bases and J by 7 bases, and 24 bases separated the two germline ends. This CDR3 is 16 amino acids long. The germline V gene has CDR1 DFQATT and CDR2 SNEGSKA (reference sequence). CDR3 DNA sequence: TGCAGTGCTAGGTGGTGGGGGGCCAACCCGAACTATGAAGCTTTCTTT. It yields the protein CSARWWGANPNYEAFF.

This clonotype was detected many times. The rearrangement joins TRBV5-1 to TRBJ2-3; 10 nucleotides match TRBD1. The germline CDR1 and CDR2 sequences are SGHRS and YFSETQ. After removal of 2 bases from V and 3 bases from J, the junction contained 3 bases not matched to a gene. This CDR3 has 15 amino acids. DNA of the CDR3: TGCGCCAGCAGCTTTGGGACAGGGGAGACAGATACGCAGTATTTT. This encodes CASSFGTGETDTQYF. The full variable domain, with the rest looked up from reference TRBV5-1 and TRBJ2-3, is KAGVTQTPRYLIKTRGQQVTLSCSPISGHRSVSWYQQTPGQGLQFLFEYFSETQRNKGNFPGRFSGRQFSNSRSEMNVSTLELGDSALYLCASSFGTGETDTQYFGPGTRLTVL.

This clonotype was recorded many times. V is TRBV11-2 and J is TRBJ1-2; D not resolved. V dropped 5 bases and J dropped 8 bases, with 12 bases sitting between them. CDR3 length: 12 residues. Germline loops: CDR1 SGHAT, CDR2 FQNNGV. The DNA of the CDR3 is TGTGCCAGCAGCCCCTTTGGCGGAGGCTACACCTTC. It specifies CASSPFGGGYTF.

This clonotype has ten or more counts. This rearrangement joins TRBV7-2 to TRBJ2-7; D may be TRBD1 (5 bases). The CDR3 totals 14 residues. Trimming left V 2 bases short and J 3 bases short, with 11 bases between. Germline CDR1 SGHTA, CDR2 FQGNSA. CDR3 residues: CASSLWGGIYEQYF. In nucleotides, the CDR3 is TGTGCCAGCAGCTTATGGGGCGGAATCTACGAGCAGTACTTC.

This clonotype showed up just once. This chain links TRBV19 with TRBJ1-3; no definite D call. Trimming cost V 7 bases and J 0 bases, with 13 bases left between them. Per the germline V gene, CDR1 is LNHDA and CDR2 is SQIVND (reference sequence). The CDR3 contains 15 residues. Here the CDR3 DNA reads TGTGCCAGTAAATCTACAGTATACTCTGGAAACACCATATATTTT. It is translated as CASKSTVYSGNTIYF.

This clonotype was counted ten times or more. J is TRBJ1-1 and V is TRBV28; 10 bases are shared with TRBD1. The V segment lost 2 bases and the J segment 7 bases; nucleotides outside the gene matches: 4. The V gene's germline CDR1 is MDHEN and CDR2 SYDVKM. The CDR3 has 14 amino acids. This chain's CDR3 is CASSLPGTGVEAFF. As DNA, the CDR3 is TGTGCCAGCAGTTTACCCGGGACAGGGGTTGAAGCTTTCTTT.

In its sample, this clonotype was seen many times. The chain links TRBV6-5 to TRBJ1-2; D uncertain. This CDR3 spans 16 amino acids. CDR1 MNHEY and CDR2 SVGAGI come from the germline V gene. The V end lost 2 bases, the J end lost 4 bases, and 17 bases lay between the germline ends. The CDR3 coding sequence is TGTGCCAGCAGTTACGGGTTGGGCGGTTCTTCCTATGGCTACACCTTC. As protein: CASSYGLGGSSYGYTF.

The table lists this clonotype with many counts. The chain employs TRBV20-1 and TRBJ2-6; either TRBD1 or TRBD2 may fit D (5 bases each). Germline CDR1 DFQATT, CDR2 SNEGSKA (reference sequence). The CDR3 has 17 residues. V was pared by 6 bases and J by 4 bases, with 22 bases between. CDR3: CSALRRGAVGGANVLTF. The CDR3 nucleotides are TGCAGTGCCCTCCGGCGAGGGGCGGTCGGCGGGGCCAACGTCCTGACTTTC.

This clonotype came up many times. This rearrangement joins TRBV27 to TRBJ1-1; D gene ambiguous. CDR1 MNHEY and CDR2 SMNVEV come from the germline V gene (reference sequence). V gave up 7 bases and J gave up 0 bases, with 12 bases separating them. This CDR3 region has 14 residues. CDR3: CASTLGGMNTEAFF. CDR3 DNA: TGTGCCAGCACTCTGGGAGGGATGAACACTGAAGCTTTCTTT.

This clonotype was counted between two and nine times. The V and J genes are TRBV20-1 and TRBJ1-1; a possible D gene is TRBD1 (6 bases). The CDR3 spans 13 residues. The ends were cut back, 6 bases at V and 4 bases at J, with 15 bases in the middle. Germline V gives CDR1 DFQATT, CDR2 SNEGSKA (reference sequence). The CDR3 reads CSANRGGITEAFF. DNA for the CDR3: TGCAGTGCAAATCGGGGGGGCATCACTGAAGCTTTCTTT.

This clonotype was detected ten times or more. This sequence joins TRBV5-4 and TRBJ2-1; 9 nucleotides match TRBD2. This CDR3 is built from 17 residues. V lost 0 bases and J lost 2; bases outside the gene matches: 6. Per the germline V gene, CDR1 is SGHNT and CDR2 is YYREEE (reference sequence). CDR3 nucleotides: TGTGCCAGCAGCTTGGATGGGACTAGCCCCCCCTACAATGAGCAGTTCTTC. Translated, it gives CASSLDGTSPPYNEQFF.

In this sample, this clonotype turned up many times. The chain combines TRBV7-9 with TRBJ1-5, with D uncertain. V was shortened by 1 base and J by 3 bases, with 4 bases between the two germline ends. The CDR3 is 13 residues long. Germline-derived CDR1 and CDR2 are SEHNR and FQNEAQ (reference sequence). CDR3 amino acids: CASSLGNNQPQHF. Written as DNA, the CDR3 is TGTGCCAGCAGCTTAGGAAACAATCAGCCCCAGCATTTT.

This clonotype appeared many times. This sequence joins TRBV24-1 and TRBJ1-5, with 8 bases lining up with TRBD1. This CDR3 is built from 15 residues. Unmatched junction bases numbered 6, after V lost 5 bases and J lost 4 bases. CDR1 and CDR2 from the germline V gene are KGHDR and SFDVKD. The chain's CDR3 is CATSGPGQGNQPQHF. CDR3 DNA sequence: TGTGCCACCAGTGGCCCCGGACAGGGTAATCAGCCCCAGCATTTT.